This is a list of T cell receptor beta chains from one sample in a study of T cell changes during pregnancy in multiple sclerosis. Data came from immunoSEQ multiplex PCR; TCRdb stores just in-frame clones and leaves some out. The table has around 130,000 clones, 93% seen once; the top ten hold 6.2%. The source was peripheral blood, collected before pregnancy. These receptors all come from a female donor with multiple sclerosis, enrolled in a pregnancy study. The CDR3 runs from the conserved cysteine through the conserved F or W. The D gene is left open where the match is weak. Only some rows state a clone size, as once, few, many or a class for expanded clones.

D gene: TRBD2; clone size: .; J gene: TRBJ2-2; CDR3 length: 17; V gene: TRBV5-1; CDR3 DNA: TGCGCCAGCAGCTTGGTATCCTTAGCGGGGACCACCGGGGAGCTGTTTTTT; CDR3 protein: CASSLVSLAGTTGELFF
D gene: .; clone size: .; J gene: TRBJ2-2; CDR3 length: 15; V gene: TRBV18; CDR3 DNA: TGTGCCAGCTCGACAGTTCGTATGAACACCGGGGAGCTGTTTTTT; CDR3 protein: CASSTVRMNTGELFF
D gene: TRBD2; clone size: .; J gene: TRBJ2-3; CDR3 length: 17; V gene: TRBV7-6; CDR3 DNA: TGTGCCAGCAGCGTCCTCCTAGCGGGAGTCAGCACAGATACGCAGTATTTT; CDR3 protein: CASSVLLAGVSTDTQYF
D gene: .; clone size: .; J gene: TRBJ1-1; CDR3 length: 16; V gene: TRBV9; CDR3 DNA: TGTGCCAGCAGTTCGGGGGGGGGTCTAGGGAACACTGAAGCTTTCTTT; CDR3 protein: CASSSGGGLGNTEAFF
D gene: .; clone size: .; J gene: TRBJ1-4; CDR3 length: 15; V gene: TRBV5-1; CDR3 DNA: TGCGCCAGCACCCCGGGCCAGGAGGGGCATGAAAAACTGTTTTTT; CDR3 protein: CASTPGQEGHEKLFF
D gene: TRBD1; clone size: .; J gene: TRBJ1-4; CDR3 length: 14; V gene: TRBV5-1; CDR3 DNA: TGCGCCAGCAGATCCGGGACAGCGGGTGAAAAACTGTTTTTT; CDR3 protein: CASRSGTAGEKLFF
D gene: TRBD1; clone size: once; J gene: TRBJ2-3; CDR3 length: 13; V gene: TRBV29-1; CDR3 DNA: TGCAGCGCTAAGACAGGGACCACAGATACGCAGTATTTT; CDR3 protein: CSAKTGTTDTQYF
D gene: .; clone size: .; J gene: TRBJ2-3; CDR3 length: 16; V gene: TRBV10-1; CDR3 DNA: TGCGCCAGCAGTAATGTCCGGGGTATGAGCACAGATACGCAGTATTTT; CDR3 protein: CASSNVRGMSTDTQYF
D gene: TRBD2; clone size: .; J gene: TRBJ2-3; CDR3 length: 18; V gene: TRBV25-1; CDR3 DNA: TGTGCCAGCAGTGTATCTAAGTGGGCGGGGGGGCACACAGATACGCAGTATTTT; CDR3 protein: CASSVSKWAGGHTDTQYF
D gene: .; clone size: .; J gene: TRBJ1-5; CDR3 length: 15; V gene: TRBV6-5; CDR3 DNA: TGTGCCAGCAGTTACTCCCCCACGGGGGGCCAGCCCCAGCATTTT; CDR3 protein: CASSYSPTGGQPQHF